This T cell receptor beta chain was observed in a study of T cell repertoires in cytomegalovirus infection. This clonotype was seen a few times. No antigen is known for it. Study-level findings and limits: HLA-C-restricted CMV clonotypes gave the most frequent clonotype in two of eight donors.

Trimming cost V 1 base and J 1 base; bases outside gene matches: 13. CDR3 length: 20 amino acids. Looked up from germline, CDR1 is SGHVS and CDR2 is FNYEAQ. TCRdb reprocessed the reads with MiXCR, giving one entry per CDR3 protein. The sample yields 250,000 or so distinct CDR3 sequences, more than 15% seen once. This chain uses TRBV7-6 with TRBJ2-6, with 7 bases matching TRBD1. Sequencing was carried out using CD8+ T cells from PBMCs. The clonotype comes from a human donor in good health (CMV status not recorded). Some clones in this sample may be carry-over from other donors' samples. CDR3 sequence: CASSLVGNRDRYSGANVLTF. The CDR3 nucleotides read TGTGCCAGCAGCTTAGTCGGGAACCGGGACAGATATTCTGGGGCCAACGTCCTGACTTTC.